The 2 T cell receptor beta chains presented below share a single source sample, sequenced in a study of regulatory T cells in long-lasting Graves disease. Combining iRepertoire HTBI primers with Arm-PCR of CDR3 regions, the authors built TCR beta libraries. TCRdb itself ran the multiplex PCR reads through MiXCR, one entry per CDR3 protein. The table lists more than 450,000 distinct CDR3 sequences, roughly 17% of them singletons. As to time point: newly diagnosed GD, antithyroid drugs for less than 3 months. RNA extracted from PBMCs served as the sequencing template. The sample was also linked to a second study, of T cells in Graves' hyperthyroidism and ophthalmopathy.

Sequencing used peripheral blood mononuclear cells (PBMCs), obtained at new diagnosis, from a patient treated with antithyroid drugs. The receptors here all came from a man aged 40-49 years with Graves disease.

The chain couples TRBV19 to TRBJ2-7; D is tentatively TRBD1 or TRBD2 (5 bases each). Trimming removed 5 bases at V and 6 bases at J, with 17 bases between. The CDR3 extends over 14 amino acids. Per germline, CDR1 LNHDA and CDR2 SQIVND (reference sequence). CDR3 protein: CASSPGPPTSEQYF. The CDR3 coding sequence is TGTGCCAGTAGTCCGGGACCACCAACCTCCGAGCAGTACTTC.

This clonotype was detected ten times or more. The chain combines TRBV19 with TRBJ1-1; 8 bases match TRBD1. Germline V gene sequence: CDR1 LNHDA, CDR2 SQIVND (reference sequence). J lost 5 bases, V lost 6 bases, and 11 bases had no gene match. The CDR3 runs 15 residues. The CDR3 is CASRRAGGAFTEAFF. In DNA form, the CDR3 reads TGTGCCAGTAGACGAGCAGGGGGCGCATTTACTGAAGCTTTCTTT.